The source of this T cell receptor (beta chain) is a study of beta chain features in type 1 diabetes (dated 2018 in TCRdb). Context from the whole study: Patients and healthy donors did not differ in mean age, gender distribution, total cell number or subset yield. The study compared the TCRB repertoires of sorted circulating CD4+ T cell subsets in recently diagnosed type 1 diabetes patients with those in matched healthy donors. Regulatory and stem cell-like memory subsets were isolated from only 8 patients and about 8 healthy donors, whereas naive and central memory subsets came from all 30 or so donors. A total of about 100,000,000 sorted cells were examined across all samples, and RNA yield correlated strongly with the number of cells per subset.

Paper-wide results and their limitations: HLA sub-analyses involved small numbers of individuals, so any influence of HLA type on TCRB rearrangement remained unresolved. In all four CD4+ subsets, TCRB CDR3 length was moderately but significantly shorter in type 1 diabetes patients. Naive, central memory and regulatory TCRB repertoires appeared to be more similar among patients than among healthy donors. Shorter templates might have been favored by PCR, but patient and control samples were amplified and corrected together, so both groups would have been affected equally by any skew. At VDJ recombination sites, type 1 diabetes patients had fewer insertions and more deleted nucleotides, which implies abnormalities in thymic rearrangement. Because cDNA rather than genomic DNA was sequenced, highly expressing activated cells could have been over-represented, although no difference in activation and CD3 levels was found between groups.

Inclusive of the bounding cysteine and phenylalanine, the CDR3 is 14 residues long. Only the CDR3 region is kept as DNA, spanning 42 bases read in frame from base 1. The germline V gene encodes CDR1 SNHLY and CDR2 FYNNEI. V is clipped by 6 bases and J by 3 bases, and the sequence between their germline boundaries is 14 bases long. The entire isolated RNA was reverse transcribed using the High Capacity cDNA Reverse Transcription Kit, and thus expressed TCRB transcripts were sequenced. Deep immunoSEQ sequencing was applied to naive, central memory and regulatory T cell samples, giving an average of around 3.8 million total reads per sample. Sorted cells were lysed in RLT buffer, and RNA was extracted using DNase-treated RNeasy Micro or Mini kits according to cell number. Each cell subset was processed on its own to prevent cross-contamination, while patient and healthy donor samples were processed together. Using the immunoSEQ multiplex PCR, TCRB sequences were amplified from cDNA into 87-bp fragments spanning the CDR3 region. The amplicons were sequenced using the Illumina HiSeq platform. The study's processing was this. Synthetic template baselines were used to correct PCR bias computationally, reads within Hamming distance 2 were collapsed, and singletons that could not be merged were discarded. Reads were aligned against IMGT to assign V, D and J genes, CDR3 length and insertions or deletions at six rearrangement sites. Within each subset, clonotype counts were normalized to the number of sorted cells before true diversity and Gini coefficients were calculated with the tcR R package. The overlap coefficient, calculated on TCRB nucleotide sequences, was used to quantify repertoire sharing. Out-of-frame TCRB sequences from naive cells were analyzed to stand in for the pre-selection repertoire. Sourced from immuneACCESS, this table was stored by TCRdb with only in-frame sequences that have V and J called. A share of the clones is absent; for the studies checked, an unresolved V gene accounts for under half, and the remainder has no known explanation. That table furnishes V, J and clone size, whereas the DNA furnished D and trimming. This sample is represented by about 280,000 clones; 15% of them were singletons. The top ten clonotypes cover less than 0.02% of the sample.

Each donor gave one peripheral blood draw, averaging about 120 mL, which was collected into heparinised tubes. Naive, central memory, regulatory and stem cell-like memory CD4+ T cells were sorted on a BD FACSAria II using a panel including CD45RO, CCR7, CD25, CD127, CD95 and CD27. A purity above 95% was achieved for all sorted populations. PBMCs were isolated immediately by Lymphoprep density gradient centrifugation and stained directly without culture. Samples were stained and sorted in pairs, with one healthy donor and one patient per experiment, so that batch effects were minimized. Comment on this clone: Its antigen remains undetermined. Qualities for individual bases were not recorded, and no much larger clone is one base off.

This receptor was obtained from a man between 18 and 29 years old with type 1 diabetes. This chain joins TRBV2 to TRBJ2-5; the best D guess is TRBD1, with 6 bases matching. Sequencing input: naive CD4+ T cells from blood. The cell subset or site label here, explained by the study, means: true naive CD4+ T cells. The CDR3 sequence is CASRLQGYEETQYF. In nucleotides, the sequence is TGTGCCAGCAGGTTACAGGGATACGAAGAGACCCAGTACTTC.